A selection of T cell receptor beta chains follows, all from one sample in a study of monozygotic twins with inflammatory bowel disease. From the 5' RACE reads, TCRdb lists one entry per CDR3 protein and no DNA. This repertoire includes approximately 390,000 distinct CDR3 sequences. Sequenced sample: blood. The receptors stem from a human donor with ulcerative colitis or Crohn's disease, or a healthy co-twin of an affected twin (not recorded which). Each CDR3 is given with its conserved first and last residue. Each record gives: J gene, V gene, CDR3 protein.

TRBJ1-2 TRBV24-1 CATSDTGQGPNYGYTF
TRBJ2-1 TRBV23-1 CASSQATGNEQFF
TRBJ2-3 TRBV3-1 CASSLTIGSGWSTDTQYF
TRBJ2-5 TRBV5-1 CASSAAARKGETQYF
TRBJ2-2 TRBV5-6 CASTGTGDTGELFF
TRBJ2-1 TRBV5-1 CASNFGGYNEQFF
TRBJ1-1 TRBV19 CASWGINTEAFF
TRBJ2-5 TRBV7-3 CASSLTGQSQETQYF
TRBJ1-4 TRBV7-9 CASSPGTAQEKLFF
TRBJ2-5 TRBV5-1 CASSGGTGGQETQYF
TRBJ2-3 TRBV7-2 CASSFEVWGRSTDTQYF
TRBJ2-7 TRBV20-1 CSAPRGTSGFYYEQYF
TRBJ1-6 TRBV18 CASSPDRDYNSPLHF
TRBJ2-7 TRBV19 CASSIVAGESYEQYF
TRBJ2-3 TRBV7-2 CASSLGLAGAGKDTQYF
TRBJ1-5 TRBV19 CASSIEDRGYNQPQHF
TRBJ2-1 TRBV28 CASSPRVGLTLYNEQFF
TRBJ1-5 TRBV7-6 CASSPLPGPNQPQHF
TRBJ2-1 TRBV7-3 CASSLNRREQFF
TRBJ1-1 TRBV20-1 CSARADTEAFF
TRBJ1-1 TRBV27 CASSWWVNTEAFF
TRBJ2-3 TRBV4-1 CASSQDLRPRSTDTQYF
TRBJ2-3 TRBV7-2 CASSSAPAGAIDTQYF
TRBJ2-3 TRBV7-9 CASGLAESTDTQYF
TRBJ1-1 TRBV5-1 CASRGGGALGEAFF
TRBJ1-5 TRBV2 CASSEPGAGSNQPQHF
TRBJ2-5 TRBV18 CASSPSGASGETQYF
TRBJ1-1 TRBV20-1 CSQRGGAETFF
TRBJ1-1 TRBV7-9 CASSSWASNTEAFF